A selection of T cell receptor beta chains follows, all from one sample in a study of long-term antiretroviral therapy in people with HIV. Clones were sequenced by immunoSEQ multiplex PCR, and TCRdb holds only the in-frame ones, with some missing. The sample consists of about 20,000 clones, about four fifths of them appearing once. Sequenced here: unsorted PBMCs, sampled about 2.6 years before starting antiretroviral therapy. The source is a woman aged 45 to 65 with HIV. Both conserved end residues are part of each CDR3. D genes are given only for firm matches. The listing skips clone size in some rows; elsewhere it reads once, few, many or a size class.

clone size	V gene	D gene	J gene	CDR3 DNA	CDR3 protein
.	TRBV2	.	TRBJ2-1	TGTGCCAGCAACCTGAGGGGGAACAATGAGCAGTTCTTC	CASNLRGNNEQFF
few	TRBV30	TRBD2	TRBJ2-7	TGTGCCTGGAGTCGGACTAGCGGAACAGAGCAGTACTTC	CAWSRTSGTEQYF
.	TRBV7-9	TRBD2	TRBJ2-2	TGTGCCAGCAGCTTAATTGGACTAGAACTCACCGGGGAGCTGTTTTTT	CASSLIGLELTGELFF
.	TRBV27	TRBD1	TRBJ1-5	TGTGCCAGCAGCTTACAGGGGATGGGCAATCAGCCCCAGCATTTT	CASSLQGMGNQPQHF
.	TRBV5-1	TRBD1	TRBJ2-5	TGCGCCAGCAGCCTCCCCGGCAGGGGGCAAGAGACCCAGTACTTC	CASSLPGRGQETQYF
once	TRBV4-1	.	TRBJ2-2	TGCGCCAGCAGCCAAGCGGCCGGGGAGCTGTTTTTT	CASSQAAGELFF
.	TRBV7-9	.	TRBJ1-2	TGTGCCAGCAGCAACGGCGGCAGGGGTCTTTTC	CASSNGGRGLF
.	TRBV27	.	TRBJ1-1	TGTGCCAGCAGTTCCCTCCAGAGGGCCACTGAAGCTTTCTTT	CASSSLQRATEAFF
.	TRBV10-2	.	TRBJ1-1	TGCGCCAGCAGTACCGGGTTGAACACTGAAGCTTTCTTT	CASSTGLNTEAFF
.	TRBV2	TRBD2	TRBJ2-3	TGTGCCAGCGACGAGCGGGGGGGCACAGATACGCAGTATTTT	CASDERGGTDTQYF
medium-sized	TRBV10-3	.	TRBJ1-2	TGTGCCATCAGTGAGTCAGGAGTGGTTGAATACTACACCTTC	CAISESGVVEYYTF
.	TRBV19	.	TRBJ2-5	TGTGCCAGTAGTATAGCCCCAGGGATGGAGACCCAGTACTTC	CASSIAPGMETQYF
.	TRBV11-2	.	TRBJ1-5	TGTGCCAGCAGCTTGGGGGTATCCAATCAGCCCCAGCATTTT	CASSLGVSNQPQHF
.	TRBV7-9	.	TRBJ2-3	TGTGCCAGCAGCCTCGATACGCAGTATTTT	CASSLDTQYF
.	TRBV12-5	.	TRBJ2-1	TGTGCTAGTCTTAACAGGAGCTCCTACAATGAGCAGTTCTTC	CASLNRSSYNEQFF
few	TRBV10-3	.	TRBJ1-6	TGTGCCATCAGTGGTTTGGGCGATCCCCTCCACTTT	CAISGLGDPLHF
.	TRBV18	TRBD1	TRBJ1-6	TGTGCCAGCTCGCCGGGACAGGATCCATCCAATTCACCCCTCCACTTT	CASSPGQDPSNSPLHF
.	TRBV4-1	.	TRBJ1-5	TGCGCCAGCAGCCCGTACCGAGGTCAGCCCCAGCATTTT	CASSPYRGQPQHF
few	TRBV19	TRBD2	TRBJ2-3	TGTGCCAGTAGTATAGGACTAGCGGGGGAGTCACAGAGTACGCAGTATTTT	CASSIGLAGESQSTQYF
.	TRBV2	.	TRBJ1-6	TGTGCCAGCAGTGAAGATTCTATGGAGAGGGCCATCGGGAGGAATTCACCCCTCCACTTT	CASSEDSMERAIGRNSPLHF
.	TRBV15	TRBD2	TRBJ2-3	TGTGCCACCAGCAGAGATTCTCTAGCGGGGGGGTTGGGAGATACGCAGTATTTT	CATSRDSLAGGLGDTQYF
.	TRBV6-1	TRBD1	TRBJ2-3	TGTGCCAGCAGTGCCTTACAGGGGACAGTTACAGATACGCAGTATTTT	CASSALQGTVTDTQYF